This TCR beta chain is from a study of blood T cell repertoires in COVID-19. About the study: Samples of COVID-19 (acute and convalescent) were obtained from the United States, Italy and Spain. T cells, B-cell-depleted T cells, or PBMCs provided the cDNA or gDNA that served as material.

The CDR3 loop spans 14 amino acids. Trimming left V 3 bases short and J 6 bases short, with 15 bases between. Germline V gives CDR1 KGHSH, CDR2 LQKENI. Study processing details: It was from reference gene primer amplification that nucleated cell counts were estimated. Sequencing used immunoSEQ multiplex PCR; TCRdb keeps in-frame clones, though not all of them. D and trimming come from the DNA, and the V and J calls and clone size come from that table. The sample consists of roughly 200,000 clones, around 82% of them appearing once. The receptor's source is a man aged 35 to 55 with active or convalescent COVID-19. The sequenced material came from peripheral blood. This chain joins TRBV18 and TRBJ2-7, with a possible D match to TRBD1 (6 bases). The CDR3 coding sequence is TGTGCCAGCTCACCTAACAGGGACCTCCTCGAGCAGTACTTC. It is translated as CASSPNRDLLEQYF.